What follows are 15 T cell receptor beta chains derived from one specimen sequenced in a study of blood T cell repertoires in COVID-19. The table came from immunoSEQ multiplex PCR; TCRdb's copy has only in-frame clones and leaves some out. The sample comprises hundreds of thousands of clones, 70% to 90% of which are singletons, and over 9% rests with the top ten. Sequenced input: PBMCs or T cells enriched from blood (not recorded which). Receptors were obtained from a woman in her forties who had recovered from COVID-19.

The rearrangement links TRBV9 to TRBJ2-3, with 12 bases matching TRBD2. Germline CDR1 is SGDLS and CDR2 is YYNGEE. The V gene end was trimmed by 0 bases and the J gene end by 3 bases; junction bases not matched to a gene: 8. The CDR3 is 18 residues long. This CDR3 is CASSVGTSGDFRTDTQYF. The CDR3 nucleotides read TGTGCCAGCAGCGTAGGGACTAGCGGGGATTTCCGTACAGATACGCAGTATTTT.

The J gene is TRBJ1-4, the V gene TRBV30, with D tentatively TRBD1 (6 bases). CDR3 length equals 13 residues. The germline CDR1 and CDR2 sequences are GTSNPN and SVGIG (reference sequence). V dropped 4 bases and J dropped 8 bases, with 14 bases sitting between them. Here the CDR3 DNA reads TGTGCCTGGAATCCAGGGGTTTTGGAAAAACTGTTTTTT. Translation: CAWNPGVLEKLFF.

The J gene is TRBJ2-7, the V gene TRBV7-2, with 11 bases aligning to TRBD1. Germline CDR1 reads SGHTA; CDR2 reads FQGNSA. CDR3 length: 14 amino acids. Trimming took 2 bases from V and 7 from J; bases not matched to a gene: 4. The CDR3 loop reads CASSLRTGGWEQYF. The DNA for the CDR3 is TGTGCCAGCAGCTTAAGGACAGGGGGCTGGGAGCAGTACTTC.

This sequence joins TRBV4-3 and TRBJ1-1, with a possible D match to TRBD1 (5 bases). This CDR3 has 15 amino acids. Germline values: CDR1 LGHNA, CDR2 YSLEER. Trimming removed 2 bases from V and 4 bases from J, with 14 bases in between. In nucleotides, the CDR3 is TGCGCCAGCAGCCAACAGACAGAAATACCCACTGAAGCTTTCTTT. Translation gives CASSQQTEIPTEAFF.

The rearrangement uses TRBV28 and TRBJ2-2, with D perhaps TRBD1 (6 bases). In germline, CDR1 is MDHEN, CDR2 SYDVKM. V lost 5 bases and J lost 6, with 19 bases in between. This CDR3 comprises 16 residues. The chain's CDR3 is CASSPPRDMRSGELFF. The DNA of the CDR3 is TGTGCCAGCAGTCCCCCAAGGGACATGAGGTCCGGGGAGCTGTTTTTT.

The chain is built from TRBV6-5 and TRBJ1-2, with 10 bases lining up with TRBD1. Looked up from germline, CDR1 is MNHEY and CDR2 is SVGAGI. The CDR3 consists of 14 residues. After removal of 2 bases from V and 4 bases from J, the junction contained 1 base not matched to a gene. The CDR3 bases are TGTGCCAGCAGTTACCGGACAGGGGGCTATGGCTACACCTTC. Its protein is CASSYRTGGYGYTF.

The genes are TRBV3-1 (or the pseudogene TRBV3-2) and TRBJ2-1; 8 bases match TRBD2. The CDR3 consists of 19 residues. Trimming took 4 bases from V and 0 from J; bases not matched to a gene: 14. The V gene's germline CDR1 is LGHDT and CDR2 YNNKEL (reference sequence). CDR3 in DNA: TGTGCCAGCAGCCGCCGGTCCTTAGCGGGGCCCAGCTCCTACAATGAGCAGTTCTTC. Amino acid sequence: CASSRRSLAGPSSYNEQFF.

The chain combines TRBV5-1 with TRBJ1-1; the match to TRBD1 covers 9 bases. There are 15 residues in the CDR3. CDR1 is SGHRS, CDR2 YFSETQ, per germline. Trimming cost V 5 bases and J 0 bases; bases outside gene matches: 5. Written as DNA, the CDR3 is TGCGCCAGCAGGTCATGGACAGGGGTGAACACTGAAGCTTTCTTT. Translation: CASRSWTGVNTEAFF.

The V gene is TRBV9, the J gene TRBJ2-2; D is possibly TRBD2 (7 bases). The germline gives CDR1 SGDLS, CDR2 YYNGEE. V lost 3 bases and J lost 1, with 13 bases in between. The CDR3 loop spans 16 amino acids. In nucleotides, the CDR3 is TGTGCCAGCAGCGCCGGCGGGGGCCAGAACACCGGGGAGCTGTTTTTT. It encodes CASSAGGGQNTGELFF.

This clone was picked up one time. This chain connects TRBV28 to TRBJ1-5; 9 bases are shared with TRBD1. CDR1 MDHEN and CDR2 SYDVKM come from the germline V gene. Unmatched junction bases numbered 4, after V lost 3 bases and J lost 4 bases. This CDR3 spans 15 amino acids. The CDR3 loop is CASSFSTGGNQPQHF. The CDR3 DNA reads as TGTGCCAGCAGTTTTTCGACAGGGGGAAATCAGCCCCAGCATTTT. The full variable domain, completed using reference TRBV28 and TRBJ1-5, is DVKVTQSSRYLVKRTGEKVFLECVQDMDHENMFWYRQDPGLGLRLIYFSYDVKMKEKGDIPEGYSVSREKKERFSLILESASTNQTSMYLCASSFSTGGNQPQHFGDGTRLSIL.

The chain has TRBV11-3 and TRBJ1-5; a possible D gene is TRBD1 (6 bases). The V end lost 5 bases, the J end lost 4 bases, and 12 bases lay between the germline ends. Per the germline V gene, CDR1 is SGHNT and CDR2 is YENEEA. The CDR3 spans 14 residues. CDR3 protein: CASSPGGANQPQHF. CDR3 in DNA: TGTGCCAGCAGCCCCGGGGGGGCGAATCAGCCCCAGCATTTT.

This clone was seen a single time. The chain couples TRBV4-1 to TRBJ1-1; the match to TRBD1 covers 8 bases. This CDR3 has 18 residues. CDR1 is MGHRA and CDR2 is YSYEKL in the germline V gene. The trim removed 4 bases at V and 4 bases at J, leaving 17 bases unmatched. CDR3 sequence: CASSPVTGAISRVTEAFF. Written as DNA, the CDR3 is TGCGCCAGCAGCCCCGTGACAGGGGCCATTTCGAGGGTCACTGAAGCTTTCTTT.

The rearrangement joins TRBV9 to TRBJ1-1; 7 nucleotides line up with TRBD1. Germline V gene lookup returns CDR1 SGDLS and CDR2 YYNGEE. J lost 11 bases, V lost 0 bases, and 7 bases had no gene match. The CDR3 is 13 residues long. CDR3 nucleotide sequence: TGTGCCAGCAGCGTAGGGGCAGGGGGTAGGGCTTTCTTT. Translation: CASSVGAGGRAFF.

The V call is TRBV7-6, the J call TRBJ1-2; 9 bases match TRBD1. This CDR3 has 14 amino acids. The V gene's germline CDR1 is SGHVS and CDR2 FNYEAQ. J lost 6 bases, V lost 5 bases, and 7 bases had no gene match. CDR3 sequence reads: CASSPTGGANGYTF. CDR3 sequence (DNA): TGTGCCAGCAGCCCAACAGGGGGCGCGAATGGCTACACCTTC.

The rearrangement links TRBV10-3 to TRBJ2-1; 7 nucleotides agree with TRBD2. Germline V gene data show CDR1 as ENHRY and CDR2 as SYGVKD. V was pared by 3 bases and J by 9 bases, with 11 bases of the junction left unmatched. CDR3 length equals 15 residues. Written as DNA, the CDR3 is TGTGCCATCAGTGAAATCGCGGCGGGAGTTAGTGAGCAGTTCTTC. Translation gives CAISEIAAGVSEQFF.